This T cell receptor beta chain emerged from a study of cytomegalovirus exposure and HLA in healthy donors. This clone was counted a single time. Germline-derived CDR1 and CDR2 are SGHRS and YFSETQ. The CDR3 has 13 amino acids. With 7 bases removed from V and 1 base from J, the gap between germline ends came to 11 bases. The study ran its PCR with 60 Vbeta and 13 Jbeta primers. TCRdb keeps only in-frame clones here, not all; method: immunoSEQ multiplex PCR. The sample yields approximately 70,000 clones, less than 75% seen once. The chain joins TRBV5-1 to TRBJ1-1; D not certain. The sequence was collected from a man aged 35 to 55 in good health and CMV-seropositive. The material sequenced was PBMCs. CDR3 amino acids: CASAVSQNTEAFF. As DNA, the CDR3 is TGCGCCAGCGCCGTAAGCCAGAACACTGAAGCTTTCTTT.